These 9 T cell receptor beta chains share one sample of origin, sequenced in a study of OX40 agonist ivuxolimab in advanced cancers. The table came from immunoSEQ multiplex PCR; TCRdb's copy has only in-frame clones and leaves some out. The table includes over 100,000 clones, 85% to 95% detected once. The sequencing here drew on CD4+ or CD8+ T cells sorted from blood, taken in a trial of the OX40 agonist ivuxolimab. These receptors were taken from an adult with an advanced solid tumor such as melanoma, head and neck, liver or kidney cancer.

In this sample, this clone turned up once. The chain recombines TRBV28 with TRBJ1-5; tentative D call: TRBD1 (5 bases). Trimming removed 6 bases from V and 1 base from J, with 16 bases in between. Looked up from germline, CDR1 is MDHEN and CDR2 is SYDVKM. The CDR3 has 16 amino acids. The DNA of the CDR3 is TGTGCCAGCAGCAAAGAGAGGGGAGGGAGCAATCAGCCCCAGCATTTT. Translation: CASSKERGGSNQPQHF.

The genes are TRBV19 and TRBJ2-3, with 8 bases aligning to TRBD1. The CDR3 runs 14 residues. Germline V lookup: CDR1 LNHDA, CDR2 SQIVND (reference sequence). The J segment lost 4 bases and the V segment lost 5 bases, leaving 5 bases of the junction unmatched. The CDR3 loop reads CASSQDRAADTQYF. For the CDR3, the DNA is TGTGCCAGTAGTCAGGACAGGGCGGCAGATACGCAGTATTTT.

The chain employs TRBV5-1 and TRBJ1-6; D not certain. This CDR3 comprises 16 residues. Per germline, CDR1 SGHRS and CDR2 YFSETQ. Trimming stripped 0 bases from V and 0 bases from J, with 7 bases between. The CDR3 nucleotides are TGCGCCAGCAGCTTGGAGTGGAGCTCCTATAATTCACCCCTCCACTTT. Translated: CASSLEWSSYNSPLHF. Looking up the rest from reference TRBV5-1 and TRBJ1-6 gives the full variable domain: KAGVTQTPRYLIKTRGQQVTLSCSPISGHRSVSWYQQTPGQGLQFLFEYFSETQRNKGNFPGRFSGRQFSNSRSEMNVSTLELGDSALYLCASSLEWSSYNSPLHFGNGTRLTVT.

The V call is TRBV12-2, the J call TRBJ1-1. TRBV12-2 is an annotated pseudogene. The CDR3 loop spans 15 amino acids. In DNA form, the CDR3 reads TGTGCAAGTCGCTTAGGTGGGGAAGCGAACACTGAAGCTTTCTTT. Protein: CASRLGGEANTEAFF.

This chain uses TRBV19 with TRBJ1-2; the D is unclear. Between the trimmed V and J ends, which lost 3 bases and 5 bases, there was a span of 13 bases. CDR3 length equals 14 residues. Germline assignment: CDR1 LNHDA and CDR2 SQIVND (reference sequence). For the CDR3, the DNA is TGTGCCAGTAGTATCTTGGGCTTTGGGTATGGCTACACCTTC. Translated: CASSILGFGYGYTF. The full variable domain, completed using reference TRBV19 and TRBJ1-2, is DGGITQSPKYLFRKEGQNVTLSCEQNLNHDAMYWYRQDPGQGLRLIYYSQIVNDFQKGDIAEGYSVSREKKESFPLTVTSAQKNPTAFYLCASSILGFGYGYTFGSGTRLTVV.

The V and J genes are TRBV6-5 and TRBJ2-7, with 7 bases lining up with TRBD2. The CDR3 is made up of 11 amino acids. The germline V gene has CDR1 MNHEY and CDR2 SVGAGI. With V trimmed by 11 bases and J by 4 bases, 5 bases remained unmatched. In nucleotides, the CDR3 is TGTGCCTCAGGGAGGGGATACGAGCAGTACTTC. Translation: CASGRGYEQYF.

The V gene is TRBV19, the J gene TRBJ1-4; a weak D match, TRBD1 (6 bases). From germline, CDR1 is LNHDA and CDR2 SQIVND (reference sequence). V lost 3 bases and J 0 bases, leaving 14 bases between the germline ends. The CDR3 has 17 residues. The CDR3 reads CASSMPRDTATNEKLFF. Here the CDR3 DNA reads TGTGCCAGTAGTATGCCCCGGGACACAGCAACTAATGAAAAACTGTTTTTT. Filled out from reference TRBV19 and TRBJ1-4, the complete variable domain reads DGGITQSPKYLFRKEGQNVTLSCEQNLNHDAMYWYRQDPGQGLRLIYYSQIVNDFQKGDIAEGYSVSREKKESFPLTVTSAQKNPTAFYLCASSMPRDTATNEKLFFGSGTQLSVL.

The sample holds one count of this clone. V gene TRBV7-9 combines with J gene TRBJ1-1; weak D call: TRBD1 (6 bases). CDR1 and CDR2 (germline): SEHNR, FQNEAQ (reference sequence). The CDR3 is 15 residues long. Deletions cut 5 bases from V and 5 bases from J, with 18 bases between. CDR3 bases: TGTGCCAGCAGCCCCCTGGTGGGGGCGCGTACTGAAGCTTTCTTT. Amino acid sequence: CASSPLVGARTEAFF.

This clone turned up a few times. The genes are TRBV5-1 and TRBJ2-7; the D is unclear. Germline V gene sequence: CDR1 SGHRS, CDR2 YFSETQ. The ends were cut back, 0 bases at V and 3 bases at J, with 4 bases in the middle. The CDR3 runs 12 residues. CDR3 coding DNA: TGCGCCAGCAGCTTGGGGTACTACGAGCAGTACTTC. Its protein is CASSLGYYEQYF.